This T cell receptor (beta chain) derives from a study of early T cells in non-severe SARS-CoV-2 infection. Overall study: Bulk RNA from unsorted whole blood was sequenced; chains were unpaired.

Trimming at V came to 5 bases and at J to 3 bases, leaving 13 bases not matched to a gene. Germline V gives CDR1 DFQATT, CDR2 SNEGSKA (reference sequence). The CDR3 is 15 amino acids. Researchers attached unique molecular identifiers to individual cDNA molecules. TCRdb redid the calling of the 5' RACE reads with MiXCR, one entry per CDR3 protein. The table lists 100,000 to 130,000 distinct CDR3 sequences, over 8.5% of them singletons, with about 8% in the top ten. This clonotype appeared a few times. This receptor was taken from an adult who was a healthcare worker with PCR-confirmed SARS-CoV-2 infection or an uninfected control (not recorded which). The chain couples TRBV20-1 to TRBJ2-7; 7 nucleotides line up with TRBD2. Specimen: whole blood. The CDR3 DNA is TGCAGTGCTCGTGGCCGGCGCGGGAGATTCTACGAGCAGTACTTC. Amino acid sequence: CSARGRRGRFYEQYF.